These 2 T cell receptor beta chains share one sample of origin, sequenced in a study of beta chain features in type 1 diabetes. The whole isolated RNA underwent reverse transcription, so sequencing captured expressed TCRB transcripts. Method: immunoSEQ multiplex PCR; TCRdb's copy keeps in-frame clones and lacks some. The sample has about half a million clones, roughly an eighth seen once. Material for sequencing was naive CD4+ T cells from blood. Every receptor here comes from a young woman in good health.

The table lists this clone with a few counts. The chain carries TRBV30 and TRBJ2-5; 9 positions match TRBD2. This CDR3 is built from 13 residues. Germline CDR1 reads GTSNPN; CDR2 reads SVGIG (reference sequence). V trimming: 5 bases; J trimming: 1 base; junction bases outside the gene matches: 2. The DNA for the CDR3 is TGTGCCTGGGGGGGACTAGCCCAAGAGACCCAGTACTTC. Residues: CAWGGLAQETQYF.

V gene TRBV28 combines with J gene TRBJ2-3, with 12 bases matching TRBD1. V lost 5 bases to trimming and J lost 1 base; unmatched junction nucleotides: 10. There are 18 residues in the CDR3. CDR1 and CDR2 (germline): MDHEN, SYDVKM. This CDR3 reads CASSEPGQGARGTDTQYF. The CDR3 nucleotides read TGTGCCAGCAGTGAGCCGGGACAGGGGGCGCGCGGCACAGATACGCAGTATTTT.